This T cell receptor (beta chain) derives from a study of blood T cell repertoires in COVID-19. The sample holds one count of this clone. Method: immunoSEQ multiplex PCR; TCRdb's copy keeps in-frame clones and lacks some. The sample records approximately 470,000 clones, about 85% being singletons. The CDR3 contains 15 residues. Germline V lookup: CDR1 SGHRS, CDR2 YFSETQ. The ends were cut back, 4 bases at V and 5 bases at J, with 16 bases in the middle. Recovered Cohort 3 donors showed two negative PCRs, clearance, or symptom resolution. Sequencing was done on a sample of PBMCs or T cells enriched from blood (not recorded which). The receptor was isolated from a young woman who had recovered from COVID-19. The chain employs TRBV5-1 and TRBJ1-5; possible D gene TRBD1, 6 bases. CDR3 protein: CASSPTGSSHQPQHF. The DNA of the CDR3 is TGCGCCAGCAGCCCCACAGGGAGTAGTCATCAGCCCCAGCATTTT.